Sequencing of this T cell receptor (beta chain) was carried out in a study of regulatory T cells in long-lasting Graves disease. The study, taken as a whole, reports: Persistent Graves' patients possessed reduced TCR diversity relative to recently diagnosed ones. Authors noted too few samples as a limitation.

In its sample, this clonotype was seen a few times. Its antigen remains unknown. Time point defined: newly diagnosed GD, antithyroid drugs for less than 3 months. Extracted PBMC RNA gave rise to the TCR library. V was cut by 4 bases and J by 1 base, with 3 bases left in between. Germline V lookup: CDR1 MNHEY, CDR2 SMNVEV (reference sequence). The CDR3 is 12 amino acids. For TCR beta, libraries came from iRepertoire HTBI primers and Arm-PCR of CDR3 regions. Original handling: Identification across samples found fewer than 65 TRBV and 12 to 15 TRBJ segments. MiXCR was run by TCRdb on the multiplex PCR reads, yielding one entry per CDR3 protein. The V and J calls and clone size come from TCRdb's table, not from the authors' own analysis. The repertoire has about 610,000 distinct CDR3 sequences, approximately 16% of them found once; the top ten carry around 12%. These data were likewise used in another study, on T cells in Graves' hyperthyroidism and ophthalmopathy. That work adds: The diagnostic basis comprised clinical symptoms, serum thyroxine and TRAb, thyroid ultrasound and orbital computed tomography.

Sequenced here: peripheral blood mononuclear cells (PBMCs), sampled at new diagnosis, from a patient treated with antithyroid drugs. The source of this sequence is a man between 18 and 29 years old with Graves disease. V and J are TRBV27 and TRBJ2-3; D gene unclear. The DNA of the CDR3 is TGTGCCAGCAGTTCTTGCACAGATACGCAGTATTTT. Translation gives CASSSCTDTQYF.